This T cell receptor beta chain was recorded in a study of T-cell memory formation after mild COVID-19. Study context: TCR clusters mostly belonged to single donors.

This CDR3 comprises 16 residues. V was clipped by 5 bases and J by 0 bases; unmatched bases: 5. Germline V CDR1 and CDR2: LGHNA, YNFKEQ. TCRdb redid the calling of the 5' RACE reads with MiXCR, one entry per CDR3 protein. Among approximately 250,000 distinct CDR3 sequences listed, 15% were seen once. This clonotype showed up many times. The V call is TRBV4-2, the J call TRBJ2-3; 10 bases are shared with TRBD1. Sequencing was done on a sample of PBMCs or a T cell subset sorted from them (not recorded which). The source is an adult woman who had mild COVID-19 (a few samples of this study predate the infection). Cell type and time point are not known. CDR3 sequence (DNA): TGTGCCAGCAGCTCCCGACAGGGGGCAAGCACAGATACGCAGTATTTT. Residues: CASSSRQGASTDTQYF.